This TCR beta chain came from a study of human T cells and chemical hapten exposure. Study-wide background: Per-sample variation in TCR yield stemmed mainly from small pooled library volume differences.

Time point indicated: patch test 1, 2 weeks after DPC sensitization. Treatment of the sample: therapeutic diphenylcyclopropenone sensitization with weekly scalp DPC. The starting material, unfractionated whole blood, was used for total RNA extraction. Germline assignment: CDR1 MNHEY and CDR2 SMNVEV (reference sequence). The CDR3 spans 12 residues. Trimming removed 6 bases at V and 6 bases at J, with 12 bases between. The study's findings and limits: TCRs above 1 in 1000 frequency stayed constant with DPC sensitization.

This clonotype has ten or more counts. The antigen is unknown. TCRdb re-analysed the RACE reads in MiXCR, keeping a single row per CDR3 protein. The repertoire consists of 80,000 to 100,000 distinct CDR3 sequences, with over 6% occurring once and the leading ten covering around 1.5%. Sequencing used whole blood, obtained in connection with sensitization to the hapten diphenylcyclopropenone (DPC). The receptor comes from a woman in her twenties or thirties with alopecia areata. Some clones in this sample may be carry-over from other donors' samples. The chain uses TRBV27 and TRBJ2-7; no firm D call. CDR3 region: CASSRLWSEQYF. The CDR3 DNA reads as TGTGCCAGCAGCCGTCTATGGTCCGAGCAGTACTTC.